Listed below are T cell receptor beta chains from one sample, sequenced in a study of shared clonotypes between healthy human individuals. TCRdb's copy holds only in-frame clones and misses some; the assay was immunoSEQ multiplex PCR. Among some 1,900,000 clones listed, approximately 95% were seen once. Sequenced: naive CD8+ T cells sorted from blood. Receptor source: a man younger than 35 in good health. Both conserved end residues are trimmed from each CDR3. Clone sizes are given selectively: once, few, many, or a class where the clone is expanded.

clone_size: .
v_call: TRBV10-3
cdr3_length: 14
j_call: TRBJ1-2
cdr3_aa: AISESVQGAFYGYT

clone_size: .
v_call: TRBV9
cdr3_length: 14
j_call: TRBJ2-6
cdr3_aa: ASSVIGGSGANVLT

clone_size: .
v_call: TRBV2
cdr3_length: 10
j_call: TRBJ2-7
cdr3_aa: ASSGLAGEEY

clone_size: .
v_call: TRBV14
cdr3_length: 11
j_call: TRBJ1-1
cdr3_aa: ASSQDPADEAF

clone_size: once
v_call: TRBV11-2
cdr3_length: 12
j_call: TRBJ2-2
cdr3_aa: ASSSPQGTGELF

clone_size: .
v_call: TRBV15
cdr3_length: 16
j_call: TRBJ1-2
cdr3_aa: ATSTVPSRDSLKYGYT

clone_size: .
v_call: TRBV19
cdr3_length: 14
j_call: TRBJ1-1
cdr3_aa: ASSIGTGLRGTEAF

clone_size: .
v_call: TRBV30
cdr3_length: 11
j_call: TRBJ2-7
cdr3_aa: AWNLRNSYEQY

clone_size: few
v_call: TRBV27
cdr3_length: 12
j_call: TRBJ1-2
cdr3_aa: ASSHAKGNYGYT

clone_size: once
v_call: TRBV5-1
cdr3_length: 9
j_call: TRBJ2-5
cdr3_aa: ASSSGVDQY

clone_size: .
v_call: TRBV7-9
cdr3_length: 12
j_call: TRBJ2-7
cdr3_aa: ASSRTAATYEQY

clone_size: .
v_call: TRBV27
cdr3_length: 10
j_call: TRBJ1-2
cdr3_aa: ASTSGGNGYT

clone_size: few
v_call: TRBV27
cdr3_length: 9
j_call: TRBJ2-7
cdr3_aa: ASRDPYEQY

clone_size: .
v_call: TRBV5-1
cdr3_length: 12
j_call: TRBJ1-1
cdr3_aa: ASSLGGEDTEAF

clone_size: .
v_call: TRBV27
cdr3_length: 14
j_call: TRBJ2-5
cdr3_aa: ASSLLDASGSGTQY

clone_size: .
v_call: TRBV10-3
cdr3_length: 16
j_call: TRBJ2-5
cdr3_aa: AISDPLGTSGVQETQY

clone_size: .
v_call: TRBV2
cdr3_length: 13
j_call: TRBJ1-2
cdr3_aa: ASSEVRAGTHGYT

clone_size: .
v_call: TRBV7-6
cdr3_length: 13
j_call: TRBJ1-3
cdr3_aa: ASSDNPGPGNTIY

clone_size: .
v_call: TRBV6-5
cdr3_length: 11
j_call: TRBJ2-3
cdr3_aa: ASSYTGQRYKY

clone_size: .
v_call: TRBV19
cdr3_length: 11
j_call: TRBJ2-7
cdr3_aa: ASKRENRDEQY

clone_size: .
v_call: TRBV7-8
cdr3_length: 10
j_call: TRBJ1-5
cdr3_aa: ASSQGTEPQH

clone_size: .
v_call: TRBV28
cdr3_length: 11
j_call: TRBJ2-7
cdr3_aa: ASSLHISYEQY

clone_size: .
v_call: TRBV13
cdr3_length: 14
j_call: TRBJ2-1
cdr3_aa: ASSLGGLTTYNEQF

clone_size: .
v_call: TRBV29-1
cdr3_length: 13
j_call: TRBJ1-3
cdr3_aa: SVEGNIGSGNTIY

clone_size: .
v_call: TRBV6-6
cdr3_length: 13
j_call: TRBJ2-7
cdr3_aa: ASSYLLTGSDEQY

clone_size: few
v_call: TRBV7-9
cdr3_length: 10
j_call: TRBJ2-4
cdr3_aa: ASSLPGGVQY

clone_size: once
v_call: TRBV10-3
cdr3_length: 12
j_call: TRBJ2-7
cdr3_aa: AISDLAGSYEQY

clone_size: .
v_call: TRBV10-2
cdr3_length: 14
j_call: TRBJ1-5
cdr3_aa: ASRGGGRGSNQPQH

clone_size: .
v_call: TRBV14
cdr3_length: 14
j_call: TRBJ2-7
cdr3_aa: ASSPWPGPISSEQY

clone_size: .
v_call: TRBV5-4
cdr3_length: 14
j_call: TRBJ2-3
cdr3_aa: ASSSRAGVSPDTQY

clone_size: .
v_call: TRBV29-1
cdr3_length: 11
j_call: TRBJ1-6
cdr3_aa: SVAGDYNSPLH

clone_size: .
v_call: TRBV5-6
cdr3_length: 11
j_call: TRBJ2-7
cdr3_aa: ASSFGGPYEQY

clone_size: .
v_call: TRBV5-6
cdr3_length: 12
j_call: TRBJ2-7
cdr3_aa: ASSLTGTSYEQY

clone_size: .
v_call: TRBV2
cdr3_length: 12
j_call: TRBJ1-2
cdr3_aa: ASSVGGESYGYT

clone_size: .
v_call: TRBV28
cdr3_length: 14
j_call: TRBJ2-1
cdr3_aa: ASSFPTGWNDNEQF

clone_size: once
v_call: TRBV10-3
cdr3_length: 12
j_call: TRBJ1-3
cdr3_aa: AISVGGLGNTIY

clone_size: .
v_call: TRBV4-3
cdr3_length: 15
j_call: TRBJ2-1
cdr3_aa: ASSQDPSGKAYNEQF

clone_size: .
v_call: TRBV19
cdr3_length: 14
j_call: TRBJ2-4
cdr3_aa: ASSGWTATEQNIQY

clone_size: once
v_call: TRBV4-3
cdr3_length: 15
j_call: TRBJ1-4
cdr3_aa: ASSQNRGQGVNEKLF

clone_size: .
v_call: TRBV11-2
cdr3_length: 13
j_call: TRBJ2-7
cdr3_aa: ASSIERTGVSEQY

clone_size: .
v_call: TRBV7-2
cdr3_length: 14
j_call: TRBJ2-3
cdr3_aa: ASSSQQVTSTDTQY

clone_size: .
v_call: TRBV5-1
cdr3_length: 14
j_call: TRBJ2-7
cdr3_aa: ASSSKAQGDLNEQY

clone_size: .
v_call: TRBV15
cdr3_length: 12
j_call: TRBJ2-7
cdr3_aa: ATSIGLSSYEQY

clone_size: .
v_call: TRBV28
cdr3_length: 12
j_call: TRBJ2-7
cdr3_aa: ASSLGTGGGEQY

clone_size: .
v_call: TRBV30
cdr3_length: 12
j_call: TRBJ2-2
cdr3_aa: AWSQTVNTGELF

clone_size: .
v_call: TRBV6-5
cdr3_length: 13
j_call: TRBJ2-2
cdr3_aa: ASSPGVINTGELF

clone_size: .
v_call: TRBV11-2
cdr3_length: 15
j_call: TRBJ2-2
cdr3_aa: ASSSVLQGRGSGELF

clone_size: .
v_call: TRBV19
cdr3_length: 13
j_call: TRBJ2-7
cdr3_aa: ASSITGQSSYEQY

clone_size: .
v_call: TRBV4-1
cdr3_length: 12
j_call: TRBJ2-7
cdr3_aa: ASSPGQASYEQY

clone_size: .
v_call: TRBV5-4
cdr3_length: 11
j_call: TRBJ1-3
cdr3_aa: ASSLGLGNTIY

clone_size: .
v_call: TRBV6-5
cdr3_length: 13
j_call: TRBJ2-1
cdr3_aa: ASSSPGSSYNEQF

clone_size: .
v_call: TRBV29-1
cdr3_length: 13
j_call: TRBJ2-3
cdr3_aa: SVEGLAGIADTQY

clone_size: .
v_call: TRBV5-1
cdr3_length: 12
j_call: TRBJ1-2
cdr3_aa: ASSLSPLLYGYT

clone_size: .
v_call: TRBV28
cdr3_length: 14
j_call: TRBJ2-3
cdr3_aa: ASSDPGLAGADTQY

clone_size: .
v_call: TRBV4-2
cdr3_length: 15
j_call: TRBJ1-5
cdr3_aa: ASSQGALDSSNQPQH

clone_size: .
v_call: TRBV9
cdr3_length: 12
j_call: TRBJ2-7
cdr3_aa: ASSVADLNYEQY

clone_size: .
v_call: TRBV10-3
cdr3_length: 11
j_call: TRBJ2-1
cdr3_aa: AISEGEYNEQF